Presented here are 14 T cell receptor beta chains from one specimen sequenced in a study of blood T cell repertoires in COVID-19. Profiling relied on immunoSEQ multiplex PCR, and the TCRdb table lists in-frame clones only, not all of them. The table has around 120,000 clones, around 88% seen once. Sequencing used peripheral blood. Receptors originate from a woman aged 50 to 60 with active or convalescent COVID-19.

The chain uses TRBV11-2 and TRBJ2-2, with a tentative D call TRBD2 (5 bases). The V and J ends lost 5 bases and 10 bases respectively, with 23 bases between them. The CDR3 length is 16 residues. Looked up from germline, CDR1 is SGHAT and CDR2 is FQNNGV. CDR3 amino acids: CASSPLGGERRTELFF. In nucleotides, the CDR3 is TGTGCCAGCAGCCCTCTGGGTGGAGAACGGAGGACGGAGCTGTTTTTT.

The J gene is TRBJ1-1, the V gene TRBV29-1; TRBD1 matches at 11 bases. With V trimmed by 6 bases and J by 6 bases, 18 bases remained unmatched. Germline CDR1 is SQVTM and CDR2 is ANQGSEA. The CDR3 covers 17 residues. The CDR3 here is CSVRRTGGVGVGAEAFF. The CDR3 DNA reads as TGCAGCGTCCGAAGGACAGGGGGCGTTGGTGTGGGGGCTGAAGCTTTCTTT.

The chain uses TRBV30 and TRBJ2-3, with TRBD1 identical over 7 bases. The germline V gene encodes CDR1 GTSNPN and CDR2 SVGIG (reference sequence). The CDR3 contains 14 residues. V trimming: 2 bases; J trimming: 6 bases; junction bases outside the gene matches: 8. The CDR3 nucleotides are TGTGCCTGGAGTCGACAGGGCACCGGGGATACGCAGTATTTT. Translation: CAWSRQGTGDTQYF.

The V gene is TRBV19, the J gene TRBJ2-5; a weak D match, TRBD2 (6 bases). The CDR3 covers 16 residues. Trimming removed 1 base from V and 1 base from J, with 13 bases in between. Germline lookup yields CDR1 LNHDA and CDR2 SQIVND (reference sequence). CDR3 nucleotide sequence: TGTGCCAGTAGTATAGTCATAGCGGCGGGCCAAGAGACCCAGTACTTC. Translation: CASSIVIAAGQETQYF.

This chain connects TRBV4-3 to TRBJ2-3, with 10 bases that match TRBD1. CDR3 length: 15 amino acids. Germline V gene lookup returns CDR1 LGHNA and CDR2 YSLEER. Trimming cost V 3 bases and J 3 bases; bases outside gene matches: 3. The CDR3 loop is CASSQPGQGTDTQYF. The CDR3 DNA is TGCGCCAGCAGCCAGCCGGGACAGGGGACAGATACGCAGTATTTT.

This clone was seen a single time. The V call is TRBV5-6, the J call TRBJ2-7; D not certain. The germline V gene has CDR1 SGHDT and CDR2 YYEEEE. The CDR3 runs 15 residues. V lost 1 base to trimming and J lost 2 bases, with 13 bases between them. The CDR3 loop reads CASSLLSGRTYEQYF. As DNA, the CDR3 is TGTGCCAGCAGCTTGCTTTCGGGTAGAACCTACGAGCAGTACTTC.

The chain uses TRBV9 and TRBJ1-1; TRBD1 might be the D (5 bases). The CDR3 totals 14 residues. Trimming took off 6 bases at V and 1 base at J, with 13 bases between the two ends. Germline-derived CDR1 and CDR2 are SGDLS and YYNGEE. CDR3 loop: CASNRGSGNTEAFF. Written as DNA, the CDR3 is TGTGCCAGCAATCGGGGGTCAGGGAACACTGAAGCTTTCTTT.

CDR3 protein: CASSINSGRNEQFF. In nucleotides, the CDR3 is TGTGCCAGTAGTATCAATAGCGGGAGGAATGAGCAGTTCTTC. J is TRBJ2-1 and V is TRBV19, with TRBD2 matching 10 bases. Looked up from germline, CDR1 is LNHDA and CDR2 is SQIVND (reference sequence). J lost 7 bases, V lost 3 bases, and 3 bases had no gene match. The CDR3 is 14 residues long.

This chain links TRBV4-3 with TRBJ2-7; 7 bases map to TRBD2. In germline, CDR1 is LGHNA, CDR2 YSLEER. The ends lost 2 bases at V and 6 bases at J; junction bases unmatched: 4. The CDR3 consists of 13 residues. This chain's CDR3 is CASSQSGGGEQYF. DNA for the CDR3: TGCGCCAGCAGCCAATCGGGGGGAGGCGAGCAGTACTTC.

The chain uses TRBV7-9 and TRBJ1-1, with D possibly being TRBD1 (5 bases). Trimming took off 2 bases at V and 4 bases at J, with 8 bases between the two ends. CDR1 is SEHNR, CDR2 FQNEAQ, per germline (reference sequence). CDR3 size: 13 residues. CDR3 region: CASSLSGLTEAFF. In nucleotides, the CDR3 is TGTGCCAGCAGCTTATCAGGGCTCACTGAAGCTTTCTTT.

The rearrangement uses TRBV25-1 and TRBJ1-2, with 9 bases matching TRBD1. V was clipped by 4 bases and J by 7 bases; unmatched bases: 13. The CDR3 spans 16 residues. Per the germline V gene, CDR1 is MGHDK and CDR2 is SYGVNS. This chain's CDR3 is CASSVPLGQGVGGYTF. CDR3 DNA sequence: TGTGCCAGCAGTGTTCCCCTGGGACAGGGTGTTGGTGGCTACACCTTC.

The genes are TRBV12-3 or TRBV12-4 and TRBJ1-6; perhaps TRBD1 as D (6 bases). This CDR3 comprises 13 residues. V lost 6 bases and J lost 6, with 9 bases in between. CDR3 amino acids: CASRGQTNSPLHF. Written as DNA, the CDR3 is TGTGCCAGCAGAGGACAGACTAATTCACCCCTCCACTTT.

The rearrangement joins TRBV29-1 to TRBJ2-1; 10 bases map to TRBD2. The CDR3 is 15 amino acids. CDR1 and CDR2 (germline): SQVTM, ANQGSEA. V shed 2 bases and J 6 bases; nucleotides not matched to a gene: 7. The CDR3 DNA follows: TGCAGCGTTGAATCAGGACTAGCGGAGCCCAATGAGCAGTTCTTC. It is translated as CSVESGLAEPNEQFF.

The CDR3 DNA follows: TGTGCCAGCAGCCTCGGGCAGGGGGTCGGGTCACCCCTCCACTTT. This sequence encodes CASSLGQGVGSPLHF. The rearrangement uses TRBV3-1 (or the pseudogene TRBV3-2) and TRBJ1-6, with 7 bases that match TRBD1. The germline V gene encodes CDR1 LGHDT and CDR2 YNNKEL (reference sequence). Unmatched junction bases numbered 10, after V lost 4 bases and J lost 10 bases. This CDR3 region has 15 residues.